A single sample is the source of the 11 T cell receptor beta chains below, sequenced in a study of beta chain features in type 1 diabetes. Isolated RNA was reverse transcribed in full, so expressed TCRB transcripts were sequenced. The table came from immunoSEQ multiplex PCR; TCRdb's copy has only in-frame clones and leaves some out. The data show roughly 300,000 clones, 12% to 15% seen once. Sequencing was done on a sample of central memory CD4+ T cells from blood. The receptors were gathered from a man aged 30 to 39 in good health.

This clone appeared a few times. This sequence joins TRBV5-1 and TRBJ1-1; 7 bases map to TRBD1. Looked up from germline, CDR1 is SGHRS and CDR2 is YFSETQ. This CDR3 is built from 16 residues. With V trimmed by 4 bases and J by 3 bases, 12 bases remained unmatched. The chain's CDR3 is CASSPSDRVVYTEAFF. CDR3 nucleotides: TGCGCCAGCAGCCCTTCCGACAGGGTTGTTTACACTGAAGCTTTCTTT.

The chain uses TRBV4-3 and TRBJ2-3, with TRBD2 matching 10 bases. The ends lost 2 bases at V and 3 bases at J; junction bases unmatched: 5. Germline assignment: CDR1 LGHNA and CDR2 YSLEER. The CDR3 contains 16 residues. The CDR3 is CASSQSGLAETDTQYF. In DNA, the CDR3 is TGCGCCAGCAGCCAAAGCGGACTAGCGGAAACAGATACGCAGTATTTT.

The J gene is TRBJ1-3, the V gene TRBV30; D is ambiguous. V shed 4 bases and J shed 2 bases, with 9 bases lying between them. CDR1 GTSNPN and CDR2 SVGIG come from the germline V gene (reference sequence). The CDR3 length is 13 residues. The CDR3 nucleotides read TGTGCCTGGATCGGTGGACCTGGAAACACCATATATTTT. Protein: CAWIGGPGNTIYF.

This clone was counted a few times. The rearrangement links TRBV19 to TRBJ1-1; 7 nucleotides line up with TRBD1. V shed 4 bases, J shed 10 bases, and the junction held 12 bases outside the gene matches. The CDR3 runs 14 residues. The germline CDR1 and CDR2 sequences are LNHDA and SQIVND (reference sequence). The CDR3 DNA sequence: TGTGCCAGTAGTACCAGACAGGGACTCAGATCAGCTTTCTTT. The encoded protein is CASSTRQGLRSAFF. The full variable domain, with the rest looked up from reference TRBV19 and TRBJ1-1, is DGGITQSPKYLFRKEGQNVTLSCEQNLNHDAMYWYRQDPGQGLRLIYYSQIVNDFQKGDIAEGYSVSREKKESFPLTVTSAQKNPTAFYLCASSTRQGLRSAFFGQGTRLTVV.

The genes are TRBV9 and TRBJ2-3; no reliable D call. This CDR3 comprises 16 residues. The V end lost 0 bases, the J end lost 0 bases, and 11 bases lay between the germline ends. The germline V gene encodes CDR1 SGDLS and CDR2 YYNGEE. The CDR3 bases are TGTGCCAGCAGCGTAGGTAGCAGCTATAGCACAGATACGCAGTATTTT. Translation gives CASSVGSSYSTDTQYF.

This clone was counted between two and nine times. CDR3 coding DNA: TGTGCCAGCGGGACAGGAATTGGCAATGAGCAGTTCTTC. It translates to CASGTGIGNEQFF. The chain joins TRBV6-5 to TRBJ2-1; 8 bases align to TRBD1. CDR1 is MNHEY and CDR2 is SVGAGI in the germline V gene. This CDR3 is 13 amino acids long. V lost 8 bases and J lost 6; bases outside the gene matches: 6.

This clone was seen a few times. The chain employs TRBV9 and TRBJ1-2; 7 nucleotides match TRBD1. V lost 5 bases, J lost 4 bases, and 8 bases stayed unmatched. Per the germline V gene, CDR1 is SGDLS and CDR2 is YYNGEE. There are 14 residues in the CDR3. The DNA of the CDR3 is TGTGCCAGCAGACCGACAGGGTTGGGCTATGGCTACACCTTC. Amino acids: CASRPTGLGYGYTF.

Only a few counts were recorded for this clone. The V and J genes are TRBV14 and TRBJ2-7, with no clear D. Germline loops: CDR1 SGHDN, CDR2 FVKESK. Trimming stripped 0 bases from V and 0 bases from J, with 12 bases between. The CDR3 runs to 16 residues. CDR3 DNA: TGTGCCAGCAGCCAAGAAGTCGGTTTTAGCTCCTACGAGCAGTACTTC. Its translation: CASSQEVGFSSYEQYF.

The chain combines TRBV4-3 with TRBJ2-1, with TRBD1 matching over 8 bases. Trimming cost V 0 bases and J 6 bases; bases outside gene matches: 7. The germline V gene has CDR1 LGHNA and CDR2 YSLEER. CDR3 size: 16 residues. The CDR3 region has the DNA TGCGCCAGCAGCCAAGACGTAGGACAGGGATTCAATGAGCAGTTCTTC. Translation: CASSQDVGQGFNEQFF.

The chain employs TRBV11-2 and TRBJ2-3; 10 bases line up with TRBD2. The CDR3 is made up of 15 amino acids. The trim removed 4 bases at V and 4 bases at J, leaving 5 bases unmatched. Germline CDR1 is SGHAT and CDR2 is FQNNGV. This chain's CDR3 is CASSYTSGVADTQYF. The CDR3 region has the DNA TGTGCCAGCAGCTATACTAGCGGGGTCGCAGATACGCAGTATTTT.

The gene calls are TRBV19 and TRBJ2-4; D might be TRBD2 (6 bases). The CDR3 is made up of 13 amino acids. V lost 4 bases to trimming and J lost 5 bases, with 9 bases between them. Germline loops: CDR1 LNHDA, CDR2 SQIVND (reference sequence). The CDR3 DNA sequence: TGTGCCAGTAGTAGGAGACTAGAAAACATTCAGTACTTC. Translating gives CASSRRLENIQYF.